Presented here are 19 T cell receptor beta chains from one specimen sequenced in a study of T cell responses to AZD1222 COVID-19 vaccine. The table came from immunoSEQ multiplex PCR; TCRdb's copy has only in-frame clones and leaves some out. The sample carries fewer than 150,000 clones, over 75% recorded once. The sequences come from peripheral blood, collected on day 0 of AZD1222 vaccination. The receptors were gathered from an adult in good health.

V usage is TRBV7-2 and J usage is TRBJ2-3; 11 positions agree with TRBD2. Germline CDR1 SGHTA, CDR2 FQGNSA. J was trimmed by 7 bases and V by 4 bases; bases with no gene match: 10. The CDR3 has 16 residues. CDR3: CASSSGSTSGINTQYF. The CDR3 DNA reads TGTGCCAGCAGCTCTGGCTCGACTAGCGGGATTAATACGCAGTATTTT.

The chain is built from TRBV19 and TRBJ2-7; 8 bases align to TRBD1. The CDR3 is 13 residues long. The germline V gene has CDR1 LNHDA and CDR2 SQIVND (reference sequence). V was clipped by 6 bases and J by 2 bases; unmatched bases: 3. The CDR3 spells CASRDRVTYEQYF. The CDR3 nucleotides read TGTGCCAGTAGGGACAGGGTAACCTACGAGCAGTACTTC.

The chain links TRBV7-9 to TRBJ1-1; D is perhaps TRBD1 (5 bases). CDR1 and CDR2 from the germline V gene are SEHNR and FQNEAQ (reference sequence). The CDR3 loop spans 13 amino acids. The V gene lost 5 bases and the J gene lost 5 bases, with 12 bases spanning the gap. CDR3 residues: CASSQGEGTEAFF. Here the CDR3 DNA reads TGTGCCAGCAGCCAGGGCGAGGGAACTGAAGCTTTCTTT. The complete variable domain, with remaining parts taken from reference TRBV7-9 and TRBJ1-1, reads DTGVSQNPRHKITKRGQNVTFRCDPISEHNRLYWYRQTLGQGPEFLTYFQNEAQLEKSRLLSDRFSAERPKGSFSTLEIQRTEQGDSAMYLCASSQGEGTEAFFGQGTRLTVV.

The V gene is TRBV28, the J gene TRBJ1-5, with D unresolved. Germline V gene data show CDR1 as MDHEN and CDR2 as SYDVKM. Trimming took 2 bases from V and 3 from J, leaving 14 bases between them. CDR3 length equals 16 residues. The CDR3, as DNA: TGTGCCAGCAGTTTAGCAGGACTAATAATCAATCAGCCCCAGCATTTT. Translation gives CASSLAGLIINQPQHF.

The chain couples TRBV7-9 to TRBJ1-2; 8 bases are a match to TRBD1. CDR3 length equals 18 residues. CDR1 is SEHNR and CDR2 is FQNEAQ in the germline V gene (reference sequence). V lost 7 bases to trimming and J lost 6 bases; unmatched junction nucleotides: 22. Here the CDR3 reads CASISLSAPGQVGNGYTF. CDR3 coding DNA: TGTGCCAGCATCAGCTTAAGCGCCCCGGGACAGGTGGGCAATGGCTACACCTTC. Complete variable domain (other parts from reference TRBV7-9 and TRBJ1-2): DTGVSQNPRHKITKRGQNVTFRCDPISEHNRLYWYRQTLGQGPEFLTYFQNEAQLEKSRLLSDRFSAERPKGSFSTLEIQRTEQGDSAMYLCASISLSAPGQVGNGYTFGSGTRLTVV.

There are a few counts of this clone. V and J are TRBV24-1 and TRBJ2-2; TRBD1 matches at 8 bases. V lost 3 bases to trimming and J lost 5 bases; unmatched junction nucleotides: 4. Germline V gene data show CDR1 as KGHDR and CDR2 as SFDVKD. The CDR3 consists of 15 residues. CDR3 in amino acids: CATSDRDRTTGELFF. DNA of the CDR3: TGTGCCACCAGTGATCGGGACAGGACGACCGGGGAGCTGTTTTTT.

The rearrangement links TRBV24-1 to TRBJ2-7; 11 bases line up with TRBD1. The CDR3 has 13 amino acids. In germline, CDR1 is KGHDR, CDR2 SFDVKD. J lost 5 bases, V lost 12 bases, and 8 bases had no gene match. In nucleotides, the CDR3 is TGTGCCGCCCGGACAGGGGGCACCCACGAGCAGTACTTC. Encoded protein: CAARTGGTHEQYF.

This chain links TRBV3-1 (or the pseudogene TRBV3-2) with TRBJ1-1; D might be TRBD1 (6 bases). This CDR3 spans 15 amino acids. Per germline, CDR1 LGHDT and CDR2 YNNKEL (reference sequence). Trimming took off 2 bases at V and 4 bases at J, with 14 bases between the two ends. CDR3 residues: CASSQTGRGPTEAFF. CDR3 sequence (DNA): TGTGCCAGCAGCCAAACAGGGCGAGGTCCCACTGAAGCTTTCTTT.

The V gene is TRBV28, the J gene TRBJ2-3, with 9 bases aligning to TRBD1. With V trimmed by 7 bases and J by 2 bases, 7 bases remained unmatched. CDR1 is MDHEN, CDR2 SYDVKM, per germline. The CDR3 runs to 15 residues. CDR3 sequence: CASISGQGNTDTQYF. CDR3 DNA sequence: TGTGCCAGCATTTCGGGACAGGGCAACACAGATACGCAGTATTTT.

This clone was observed a single time. The V gene is TRBV9, the J gene TRBJ2-1; 9 bases are shared with TRBD1. Looked up from germline, CDR1 is SGDLS and CDR2 is YYNGEE. The CDR3 sequence is 15 residues long. The junction had 6 bases not matched to a gene; V was cut back by 3 bases and J by 5 bases. CDR3 coding DNA: TGTGCCAGCAGCGGAGGGGGGACAGGGAACAATGAGCAGTTCTTC. Its protein product is CASSGGGTGNNEQFF. The full variable domain, completed using reference TRBV9 and TRBJ2-1, is DSGVTQTPKHLITATGQRVTLRCSPRSGDLSVYWYQQSLDQGLQFLIQYYNGEERAKGNILERFSAQQFPDLHSELNLSSLELGDSALYFCASSGGGTGNNEQFFGPGTRLTVL.

The chain joins TRBV28 to TRBJ1-5, with 7 bases identical to TRBD1. Germline CDR1 reads MDHEN; CDR2 reads SYDVKM. V lost 3 bases, J lost 2 bases, and 7 bases stayed unmatched. This CDR3 is 16 amino acids long. The CDR3 loop is CASSLAGGVGNQPQHF. CDR3 nucleotides: TGTGCCAGCAGTTTGGCAGGGGGGGTGGGCAATCAGCCCCAGCATTTT.

This clone has a single count. The chain recombines TRBV18 with TRBJ1-2; the D is unclear. This CDR3 is built from 12 residues. V lost 2 bases and J lost 4, with 5 bases in between. In germline, CDR1 is KGHSH, CDR2 LQKENI. This CDR3 is CASSPSGYGYTF. DNA of the CDR3: TGTGCCAGCTCACCATCGGGCTATGGCTACACCTTC.

The rearrangement uses TRBV3-1 (or the pseudogene TRBV3-2) and TRBJ1-3; D gene uncertain. The V and J ends lost 6 bases and 0 bases respectively, with 3 bases between them. CDR3 size: 12 residues. Germline values: CDR1 LGHDT, CDR2 YNNKEL (reference sequence). The CDR3 DNA follows: TGTGCCAGCAGTCGCTCTGGAAACACCATATATTTT. This sequence encodes CASSRSGNTIYF.

The chain combines TRBV2 with TRBJ2-2; D remains ambiguous. The CDR3 runs to 16 residues. Germline V gene data show CDR1 as SNHLY and CDR2 as FYNNEI. Trimming removed 7 bases from V and 0 bases from J, with 15 bases in between. CDR3 sequence (DNA): TGTGCCAGCATTCATTCCGGGCCCCCGAACACCGGGGAGCTGTTTTTT. It codes for CASIHSGPPNTGELFF.

The chain employs TRBV6-1 and TRBJ1-4; TRBD1 might be the D (5 bases). This CDR3 spans 16 amino acids. Between the trimmed V and J ends, which lost 4 bases and 0 bases, there was a span of 12 bases. CDR1 MNHNS and CDR2 SASEGT come from the germline V gene. In DNA, the CDR3 is TGTGCCAGCAGTGGTCGGGACGGATCAACTAATGAAAAACTGTTTTTT. The encoded protein is CASSGRDGSTNEKLFF.

This chain connects TRBV7-7 to TRBJ2-3; maybe TRBD2 (6 bases). The CDR3 consists of 13 residues. Germline V CDR1 and CDR2: SSHAT, FNYEAQ (reference sequence). CDR3 nucleotide sequence: TGTGCTAGCGGCCACGGGTCAGGGAATACGCAGTATTTT. Translation gives CASGHGSGNTQYF.

There are many counts of this clone. The chain links TRBV10-3 to TRBJ1-2; the D is unclear. From germline, CDR1 is ENHRY and CDR2 SYGVKD. Trimming took off 1 base at V and 2 bases at J, with 11 bases between the two ends. This CDR3 region has 15 residues. The CDR3 DNA sequence: TGTGCCATCAGTGAGTTGGACGGGAAGAACTATGGCTACACCTTC. Protein: CAISELDGKNYGYTF.

The rearrangement joins TRBV18 to TRBJ2-1; 8 nucleotides line up with TRBD2. Germline trimming cut 1 base from V and 0 bases from J; bases unmatched to any gene: 8. This CDR3 comprises 18 residues. Germline V lookup: CDR1 KGHSH, CDR2 LQKENI. The CDR3 sequence is CASSPLGGSGSSYNEQFF. CDR3 bases: TGTGCCAGCTCACCACTCGGGGGAAGCGGGAGCTCCTACAATGAGCAGTTCTTC.

The rearrangement links TRBV15 to TRBJ1-2; D unresolved. The V gene's germline CDR1 is LNHNV and CDR2 YYDKDF (reference sequence). The CDR3 sequence is 12 residues long. Trimming cost V 2 bases and J 7 bases, with 8 bases left between them. The CDR3 region has the DNA TGTGCCACCAGCAGACCCCAGAGTGGCTACACCTTC. Translation gives CATSRPQSGYTF.